A selection of T cell receptor beta chains follows, all from one sample in a study of early T cells in non-severe SARS-CoV-2 infection. TCRdb passed the 5' RACE reads through MiXCR, listing each CDR3 protein once. The sample has some 91,000 distinct CDR3 sequences, roughly an eighth seen once. Sequenced sample: whole blood. Receptors were obtained from an adult who was a healthcare worker with PCR-confirmed SARS-CoV-2 infection or an uninfected control (not recorded which). The CDR3 runs from the conserved cysteine through the conserved F or W. The order of the fields is clone size, J gene, D gene, V gene, CDR3 protein, CDR3 DNA. A D gene is named only where the DNA matches it firmly. Only some rows state a clone size, as once, few, many or a class for expanded clones.

-	TRBJ2-1	TRBD1	TRBV28	CASSTRDRGINEQFF	TGTGCCAGCAGTACAAGGGACAGGGGGATCAATGAGCAGTTCTTC
many	TRBJ1-1	-	TRBV11-2	CASSLVGGRGAEAFF	TGTGCCAGCAGCTTAGTGGGGGGCCGAGGTGCTGAAGCTTTCTTT
few	TRBJ1-5	-	TRBV28	CASRMGPLNQPQHF	TGTGCCAGCAGAATGGGACCCCTCAATCAGCCCCAGCATTTT
-	TRBJ2-1	-	TRBV11-3	CASSLMGREDEQFF	TGTGCCAGCAGCTTAATGGGCAGGGAGGATGAGCAGTTCTTC
many	TRBJ2-4	-	TRBV3-1	CASSQVEAGRNIQYF	TGTGCCAGCAGCCAAGTAGAGGCAGGGAGGAACATTCAGTACTTC
few	TRBJ2-7	TRBD2	TRBV29-1	CSSTVGEGLSYEQYF	TGCAGCTCCACCGTGGGGGAGGGCCTCTCCTACGAGCAGTACTTC
-	TRBJ2-7	-	TRBV28	CASSFPGSSYEQYF	TGTGCCAGCAGTTTTCCCGGGAGCTCCTACGAGCAGTACTTC
-	TRBJ1-5	-	TRBV6-2/TRBV6-3	CASSTLPATVGVGIQPQHF	TGTGCCAGCAGCACTCTCCCCGCCACAGTAGGGGTGGGAATTCAGCCCCAGCATTTT
once	TRBJ2-3	TRBD1	TRBV18	CASSSATGGGTDTQYF	TGTGCCAGCTCCTCCGCGACAGGGGGCGGCACAGATACGCAGTATTTT
many	TRBJ2-2	-	TRBV4-2	CASSQVPRGANTGELFF	TGTGCCAGCAGCCAAGTCCCTCGCGGAGCGAACACCGGGGAGCTGTTTTTT
-	TRBJ2-7	-	TRBV20-1	CSASIFGGGDEQYF	TGCAGTGCTAGTATTTTCGGCGGGGGCGACGAGCAGTACTTC
-	TRBJ1-1	-	TRBV5-1	CASSLVSGTEAFF	TGCGCCAGCAGCTTGGTCTCTGGCACTGAAGCTTTCTTT
many	TRBJ2-7	TRBD2	TRBV28	CASSRTSGEYEQYF	TGTGCCAGCAGCCGGACTAGCGGAGAATACGAGCAGTACTTC
few	TRBJ2-1	-	TRBV29-1	CSVRRASSYNEQFF	TGCAGCGTTCGGCGCGCCAGTTCCTACAATGAGCAGTTCTTC
-	TRBJ2-3	TRBD2	TRBV7-2	CASRRGATTDTQYF	TGTGCCAGCAGGCGGGGGGCCACCACAGATACGCAGTATTTT
few	TRBJ2-1	-	TRBV7-9	CASSLAGKGEQFF	TGTGCCAGCAGCTTAGCGGGGAAGGGTGAGCAGTTCTTC
-	TRBJ2-2	-	TRBV11-2	CASSLTRTGELFF	TGTGCCAGCAGCTTAACGCGCACCGGGGAGCTGTTTTTT
-	TRBJ1-3	-	TRBV27	CASSSGSSSGNTIYF	TGTGCCAGCAGCTCCGGATCGAGCTCTGGAAACACCATATATTTT
many	TRBJ2-3	TRBD1	TRBV6-1	CASRLTGTDTQYF	TGTGCCAGCAGGTTGACAGGGACAGATACGCAGTATTTT
few	TRBJ1-1	TRBD1	TRBV20-1	CSAGNRGGATEAFF	TGCAGTGCTGGGAATCGAGGGGGCGCAACTGAAGCTTTCTTT
-	TRBJ1-6	TRBD1	TRBV12-3/TRBV12-4	CASTTGRGYLPLHF	TGTGCCAGCACCACCGGCAGGGGGTACCTACCCCTCCACTTT
-	TRBJ1-3	TRBD1	TRBV12-3/TRBV12-4	CASSTQGQGGNTIYF	TGTGCCAGCAGCACACAGGGACAGGGCGGAAACACCATATATTTT
many	TRBJ1-4	-	TRBV20-1	CSGRAYNEKLFF	TGCAGTGGCCGGGCCTATAATGAAAAACTGTTTTTT